This passage covers 12 T cell receptor beta chains from one sample sequenced in a study of blood T cell repertoires in COVID-19. Clones were read by immunoSEQ multiplex PCR, and TCRdb kept only the in-frame ones, dropping some. Of under 350,000 clones listed, about 88% are singletons. The sequenced sample was peripheral blood. The receptor source for this set is a man between 65 and 85 years old with acute or convalescent COVID-19.

The chain uses TRBV24-1 and TRBJ2-3; 8 positions agree with TRBD1. Per the germline V gene, CDR1 is KGHDR and CDR2 is SFDVKD. This CDR3 region has 15 residues. V shed 4 bases, J shed 4 bases, and the junction held 6 bases outside the gene matches. The CDR3 reads CATSDSGQGPDTQYF. The CDR3 bases are TGTGCCACCAGTGACAGCGGACAGGGTCCAGATACGCAGTATTTT.

This chain uses TRBV28 with TRBJ2-1; no firm D call. Trimming stripped 1 base from V and 7 bases from J, with 14 bases between. CDR1 is MDHEN and CDR2 is SYDVKM in the germline V gene. The CDR3 loop spans 15 amino acids. The CDR3 reads CASSLSPGRINEQFF. Written as DNA, the CDR3 is TGTGCCAGCAGTTTATCACCCGGTAGAATTAATGAGCAGTTCTTC.

This clone was observed a few times. This chain links TRBV6-2 or TRBV6-3 with TRBJ2-7; 11 positions agree with TRBD1. The germline gives CDR1 MNHEY, CDR2 SVGEGT. The trim removed 6 bases at V and 5 bases at J, leaving 9 bases unmatched. This CDR3 contains 15 residues. The CDR3, as DNA: TGTGCCAGCAGCGATTCCGGGACAGGGGGGAACGAGCAGTACTTC. Residues: CASSDSGTGGNEQYF.

The chain employs TRBV3-1 (or the pseudogene TRBV3-2) and TRBJ2-5; no clear D gene. The germline gives CDR1 LGHDT, CDR2 YNNKEL (reference sequence). The CDR3 runs 11 residues. V lost 6 bases and J lost 5, with 7 bases in between. The CDR3 DNA sequence: TGTGCCAGCAGTACTATGGAGACCCAGTACTTC. This sequence encodes CASSTMETQYF.

The chain is built from TRBV7-9 and TRBJ2-7, with D possibly TRBD2 on 6 matching bases. With 1 base removed from V and 2 bases from J, the gap between germline ends came to 15 bases. This CDR3 has 16 residues. Germline V lookup: CDR1 SEHNR, CDR2 FQNEAQ (reference sequence). Written as DNA, the CDR3 is TGTGCCAGCAGCTTAGTTTCCGGGACTCTAACCTACGAGCAGTACTTC. It is translated as CASSLVSGTLTYEQYF.

This clone was counted a few times. The chain has TRBV29-1 and TRBJ1-1; no reliable D call. Germline loops: CDR1 SQVTM, CDR2 ANQGSEA. V was pared by 2 bases and J by 1 base, with 8 bases between. The CDR3 sequence is 13 residues long. The CDR3 DNA sequence: TGCAGCGTTGAACTGGGCTGGAACACTGAAGCTTTCTTT. Translation: CSVELGWNTEAFF.

The chain couples TRBV6-2 or TRBV6-3 to TRBJ2-1; the D is unclear. Germline CDR1 MNHEY, CDR2 SVGEGT. The CDR3 loop spans 15 amino acids. The V gene lost 2 bases and the J gene lost 7 bases, with 15 bases spanning the gap. The chain's CDR3 is CASSYMGWSLNEQFF. The DNA of the CDR3 is TGTGCCAGCAGTTACATGGGCTGGTCCTTAAATGAGCAGTTCTTC.

The chain employs TRBV7-2 and TRBJ1-3, with TRBD1 matching over 9 bases. V lost 9 bases, J lost 0 bases, and 6 bases stayed unmatched. This CDR3 is 15 amino acids long. The germline CDR1 and CDR2 sequences are SGHTA and FQGNSA. Here the CDR3 DNA reads TGTGCCAGTGCCCAGGACAGGGGCTCTGGAAACACCATATATTTT. Amino acid sequence: CASAQDRGSGNTIYF. Filled out from reference TRBV7-2 and TRBJ1-3, the complete variable domain reads GAGVSQSPSNKVTEKGKDVELRCDPISGHTALYWYRQSLGQGLEFLIYFQGNSAPDKSGLPSDRFSAERTGGSVSTLTIQRTQQEDSAVYLCASAQDRGSGNTIYFGEGSWLTVV.

The chain combines TRBV7-2 with TRBJ2-7, with 8 bases fitting TRBD1. J gave up 6 bases and V 7 bases, and 8 bases lay outside the gene matches. From germline, CDR1 is SGHTA and CDR2 FQGNSA. CDR3 size: 13 residues. CDR3: CASTRQGISEQYF. The CDR3 DNA follows: TGTGCCAGCACCCGACAGGGGATCAGCGAGCAGTACTTC.

V gene TRBV18 combines with J gene TRBJ2-2; the match to TRBD2 covers 9 bases. The CDR3 is 16 residues long. From germline, CDR1 is KGHSH and CDR2 LQKENI. After removal of 2 bases from V and 4 bases from J, the junction contained 5 bases not matched to a gene. CDR3 nucleotide sequence: TGTGCCAGCTCACCAAGCCCTAGCGGGGTCACCGGGGAGCTGTTTTTT. Its translation: CASSPSPSGVTGELFF.

CDR3 DNA sequence: TGCAGTGCTAGTAACAGATTGAACACTGAAGCTTTCTTT. Translation: CSASNRLNTEAFF. This rearrangement joins TRBV20-1 to TRBJ1-1; D remains ambiguous. Germline assignment: CDR1 DFQATT and CDR2 SNEGSKA (reference sequence). Trimming removed 3 bases from V and 0 bases from J, with 8 bases in between. This CDR3 is built from 13 residues.

This clone was seen only once. V and J are TRBV7-9 and TRBJ2-7; 7 bases are shared with TRBD2. J gave up 5 bases and V 1 base, and 8 bases lay outside the gene matches. CDR1 and CDR2 from the germline V gene are SEHNR and FQNEAQ (reference sequence). The CDR3 sequence is 15 residues long. The chain's CDR3 is CASSLGAGVPHEQYF. CDR3 DNA: TGTGCCAGCAGCTTAGGTGCGGGAGTCCCTCACGAGCAGTACTTC.